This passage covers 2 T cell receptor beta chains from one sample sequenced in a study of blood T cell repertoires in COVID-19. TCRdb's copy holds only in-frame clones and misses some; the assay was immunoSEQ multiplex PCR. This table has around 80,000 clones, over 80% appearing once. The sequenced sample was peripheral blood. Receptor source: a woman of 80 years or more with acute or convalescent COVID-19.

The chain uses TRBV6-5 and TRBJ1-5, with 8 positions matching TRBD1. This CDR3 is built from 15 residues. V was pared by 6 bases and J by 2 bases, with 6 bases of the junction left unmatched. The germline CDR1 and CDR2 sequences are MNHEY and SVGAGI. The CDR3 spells CASRTPGGGNQPQHF. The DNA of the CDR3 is TGTGCCAGCAGGACTCCAGGGGGCGGCAATCAGCCCCAGCATTTT.

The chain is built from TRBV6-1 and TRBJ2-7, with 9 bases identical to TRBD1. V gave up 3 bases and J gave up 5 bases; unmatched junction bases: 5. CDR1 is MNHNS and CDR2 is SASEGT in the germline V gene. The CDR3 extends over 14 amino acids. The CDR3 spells CASSDRTGDHEQYF. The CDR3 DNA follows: TGTGCCAGCAGTGACAGGACAGGGGACCACGAGCAGTACTTC.